This T cell receptor beta chain was captured in a study of immune characterization of retroperitoneal liposarcoma. One entry per CDR3 protein, called by TCRdb with MiXCR from the PCR reads. The sample records several thousand distinct CDR3 sequences, approximately 28% being singletons. This clonotype appeared many times. The CDR3 covers 15 residues. Germline CDR1 is MNHEY and CDR2 is SMNVEV (reference sequence). With 0 bases removed from V and 4 bases from J, the gap between germline ends came to 7 bases. The source is a male donor with retroperitoneal liposarcoma. V usage is TRBV27 and J usage is TRBJ2-6; D unresolved. The sequenced sample was blood. The CDR3 sequence is CASSLSLAGANVLTF. The DNA of the CDR3 is TGTGCCAGCAGTTTATCGCTCGCCGGGGCCAACGTCCTGACTTTC.